This T cell receptor (beta chain) was sequenced during a study of shared clonotypes between healthy human individuals. Study summary: Per-donor plates numbered three CD4 naive, three CD4 memory, two CD8 naive and one CD8 memory.

CD45RO-negative cells were positively selected for CCR7, leaving out terminally differentiated effector memory CD45RA+ cells. In the study's own analysis: ImmunoSEQ junction-only sequences lacked quality scores, so their filtering differed. The assay was immunoSEQ multiplex PCR, and TCRdb's table has in-frame clones only and misses some. Clone size and the V and J calls come from that table; the DNA yielded D and trimming. The table has millions of clones, less than 95% seen once. About this clone: What it binds is unknown.

Findings and limits, study-wide: Clonotypes that were shared across a handful of donors made up around 5% of naive CD4 clonotypes. Represented diversity (both genetic and exposure-history) was limited by the small number of donors.

The specimen sequenced was naive CD8+ T cells sorted from blood. This sequence originates from a man younger than 30 in good health.

The CDR3 sequence: CSVHQGEAFF. CDR3 coding DNA: TGCAGCGTTCATCAGGGTGAAGCTTTCTTT. V gene TRBV29-1 combines with J gene TRBJ1-1; maybe TRBD1 (5 bases). CDR3 length: 10 residues. The germline V gene has CDR1 SQVTM and CDR2 ANQGSEA. The V end lost 5 bases, the J end lost 7 bases, and 8 bases lay between the germline ends. The entire variable domain, with the rest obtained from reference TRBV29-1 and TRBJ1-1, is as follows: SAVISQKPSRDICQRGTSLTIQCQVDSQVTMMFWYRQQPGQSLTLIATANQGSEATYESGFVIDKFPISRPNLTFSTLTVSNMSPEDSSIYLCSVHQGEAFFGQGTRLTVV.